This T cell receptor beta chain appears in the sequencing data of a study of cytomegalovirus exposure and HLA in healthy donors (dated by TCRdb to about 2017). Some background on the complete study: In an earlier analysis of roughly 500 of the donors, 250 to 350 Gb of sequence data and roughly 100 million unique TCR beta sequences from roughly 200 million T cells were reported. Class I and class II HLA loci were covered by the typing at four-digit resolution. An early release covering just under 650 HLA-typed donors comprised roughly 300 gigabases of sequencing data and around 80 million unique TCR sequences. The genetic ancestry cluster associated with self-reported Caucasian donors included approximately 85% of the approximately 430 genotyped donors. An earlier analysis of a few hundred of the donors applied high-throughput TCR beta sequencing to assess whether each TCR beta V gene segment acted as functional or pseudogenic. Donor age, sex, ethnicity and CMV serostatus were compiled alongside the repertoire data. All discovery cohort repertoires had been generated using a single sequencing platform. Along with the approximately 670-subject first cohort, a separate validation cohort of 120 different subjects was used. In the later analysis, no new phenotypic data were used to find candidate immune exposures; instead, reliance was placed on TCR beta sequences and their occurrence across donors. Genome-wide SNP genotypes for about 60% of the roughly 700 donors were used in a later genetic analysis, which treated that subset as a discovery cohort. Typing coverage differed by locus: A, B, C, DRB1 and DQB1 were typed in about 629-640 donors, DQA1 in roughly 500, DPA1 in around 600, and DPB1 in just under 480. About 5 DR-DQ haplotypes were handled as single units for association and clustering, since linkage in the cohort was strong. Among 398 genotyped donors of the cohort, an average of around 240,000 unique TCR beta nucleotide sequences were sequenced per donor, about a sixth of them non-productive. To predict cytomegalovirus infection status, the study brought together high-throughput TCR immunosequencing, statistical association of individual TCRs with disease status, and machine learning. A later analysis re-analyzed previously published TCR beta repertoires from approximately 700 donors and added high-resolution HLA genotyping to study TCR occurrence patterns. The study was designed to test whether signatures of past pathogen exposure could be identified by cataloging public T cell receptors. Using immunosequencing, the study profiled T cell repertoires from fewer than 700 subjects and related those repertoires to cytomegalovirus serostatus.

V lost 1 base and J lost 1 base; the stretch between them is 10 bases long. Reading the germline V gene (reference sequence) gives CDR1 SEHNR and CDR2 FQNEAQ. Its CDR3 holds 15 amino acids, cysteine through phenylalanine. Just the 45-base CDR3 DNA is kept, in frame starting at base 1. On this clone itself: Its target antigen remains unknown. Base qualities are missing; no much larger clone stands one base away.

What the study reported, not specific to this receptor: An association between a missense DCLRE1C variant and V-gene and J-gene trimming of TCR beta chains was found in a later genetic analysis and replicated in an independent cohort. In a later analysis, TCR association rates were found to vary across HLA loci, with the most associated TCRs seen for DRB1 alleles and the fewest for HLA-C alleles. Only TCR beta chains were sequenced in this cohort, and the absence of alpha or paired-chain data limited detectable features. Broadly in line with IMGT annotations, most TCR beta V segments showed up in productive rearrangements about 87% or about 30% of the time in an earlier analysis of 587 of the donors. Some IMGT-functional V segments, including TRBV6-2 and TRBV6-3, could not be distinguished by the 87-base-pair reads and were therefore excluded. Most TCR sequences were seen in very few donors, while some public TCRs were found in many individuals. A later genetic analysis reported fewer N-insertions in productive TCRs among donors in an Asian-associated ancestry cluster than the approximately 700-donor mean. A further reported finding was that TCR beta sequences accurately predicted the HLA-A and HLA-B alleles for most subjects in the first cohort. A total of 164 TCR beta chains were listed by the study as associated with cytomegalovirus. In both the original and validation cohorts, the classifier was reported to diagnose cytomegalovirus status with high specificity and sensitivity. According to the authors, the approach could potentially be generalized to other disease states and immunological phenotypes. In a later analysis, HLA-associated TCR beta chains were found to be more clonally expanded and to have lower generation probabilities than equally common non-associated chains. When HLA alleles, especially DR and DQ, strongly co-occurred, TCR associations were difficult to assign to individual alleles. According to a later analysis, most CMV-associated TCR beta chains appeared to be HLA-restricted, and the HLA associations seemed to be driven largely by CMV exposure. Because counts were too low, more than 15 rarely observed V segments, including chromosome 9 orphons, were excluded from the earlier analysis of roughly 580 of the donors. HLA typing was unavailable for some donors at each locus, so association tests used only the typed subset. The only immune exposure information available for the cohort was CMV serostatus. A cluster of highly shared sequence variants was judged likely to represent a technical artifact of the sequencing pipeline. Correlated functional status among segregating V segments might reflect linkage disequilibrium, but an unknown experimental factor could not be ruled out. Specific HLA alleles were associated with about 17,000 TCR beta sequences at a false discovery rate of 0.05 in a later analysis. According to a later analysis, parvovirus B19, influenza, CMV and Epstein-Barr virus appeared linked to several top co-occurrence clusters. A few of the identified cytomegalovirus-associated TCR beta chains were confirmed in vitro to be specific for cytomegalovirus antigens. Roughly uniform sequencing depth across donors was assumed in presence/absence analyses, although this assumption may not hold.

Library preparation employed the immunoSEQ multiplex PCR assay. For the multiplex PCR, a mixture combining 60 forward primers for TCR Vbeta segments and 13 reverse primers for TCR Jbeta segments was used. A multiplex PCR assay on genomic DNA amplified the CDR3 region of rearranged TCR beta genes. Amplified TCR beta libraries were sequenced as 87-base-pair reads on the Illumina HiSeq System. Regarding the original processing steps: A later analysis counted tens of millions of unique TCR beta chains across the 700 or so repertoires, and roughly 10 million of these chains were shared by at least two donors. A nearest-neighbor algorithm error-corrected the raw reads and collapsed the reads into unique sequences, merging closely related sequences to remove PCR and sequencing errors. To assign V, D and J gene segments, CDR3 sequences were aligned to IMGT reference sequences. For a sequence to be retained, a match of at least six nucleotides to both a V gene segment and a J gene segment was required. Rearrangements were classified as productive when the CDR3 lacked stop codons and remained in frame with V and J, and all other rearrangements were classified as non-productive. Following IMGT convention, CDR3 was defined as the stretch from the second conserved V-encoded cysteine up to the conserved J-encoded phenylalanine. The earlier analysis of about 610 of the donors excluded any sequence lacking an unambiguous match to a single V gene segment. In an earlier analysis of 500 to 750 of the donors, V segments were called functional above 56.7% productive rearrangements and were called segregating when the between-donor standard deviation exceeded 5%. A statistical classification framework was developed to diagnose cytomegalovirus status using the catalog of TCR beta chain sequences. In a later analysis, V and J genes were assigned by comparing TCR nucleotide sequences against IMGT/GENE-DB human TR gene sequences. The TCRdist pipeline was used in a later analysis to assign CDR3 sequences and most-parsimonious VDJ recombination scenarios. A later analysis defined each TCR beta chain by its CDR3 amino acid sequence plus V-gene family, and excluded reads lacking a unique V-gene family. In a later analysis, fewer than 650 highly shared, low-generation-probability nucleotide sequences were removed to address suspected cross-contamination and a sequencing artifact. In a later analysis, a clonal expansion index was calculated for each public chain from normalized within-repertoire ranks of inferred template counts. In a later analysis, generation probabilities were computed with a VDJ recombination model fitted to out-of-frame rearrangements, and the resulting probabilities were checked against IGoR. A later analysis scored TCR-TCR, TCR-HLA and TCR-CMV co-occurrence with hypergeometric tests, applying a repertoire-size bias correction to TCR pairs. In a later analysis, false discovery rates were estimated by permuting HLA or CMV assignments 20 times. In a later analysis, co-occurring TCRs were grouped using DBSCAN, with TCRdist sequence similarity added in when clustering inside HLA-allele-positive subsets. Repertoires with fewer than 30,000 or more than 120,000 public chains were left out of co-occurrence clustering, as were several repertoires with anomalous nucleotide sharing. This immuneACCESS table, as held by TCRdb, lists in-frame sequences with V and J called but not all clones. Of the missing ones, under half trace to an unresolved V gene in checked studies; the others have no known cause. V and J calls and clone size come straight from that table; D and trimming were deduced from the DNA. The sample includes over 150,000 clones, with under 85% observed a single time. Of the sample, 5.4% is held by the ten largest clones.

The cohort was made up of 666 healthy bone marrow donors. Cohort members were all nominally healthy when sampled, although unrecorded immune exposures were likely present. The donor was CMV seropositive and was included in the group of 250 to 300 seropositive cohort members. Every donor gave a peripheral blood sample, and the peripheral blood mononuclear cells from that sample were used for TCR beta sequencing. The Qiagen DNeasy Blood Extraction Kit was used to extract genomic DNA from the blood cell samples. The clonotype originates from a young woman in good health and CMV-seropositive. The sequenced sample consisted of PBMCs. The chain is made from TRBV7-9 and TRBJ1-1, with the D gene call left open. The nucleotide sequence is TGTGCCAGCAGCTTAGGAGGATTGGGGAACACTGAAGCTTTCTTT. Protein translation: CASSLGGLGNTEAFF. Reference TRBV7-9 and TRBJ1-1 proteins supply the regions before and after the CDR3; the full variable domain is: DTGVSQNPRHKITKRGQNVTFRCDPISEHNRLYWYRQTLGQGPEFLTYFQNEAQLEKSRLLSDRFSAERPKGSFSTLEIQRTEQGDSAMYLCASSLGGLGNTEAFFGQGTRLTVV.